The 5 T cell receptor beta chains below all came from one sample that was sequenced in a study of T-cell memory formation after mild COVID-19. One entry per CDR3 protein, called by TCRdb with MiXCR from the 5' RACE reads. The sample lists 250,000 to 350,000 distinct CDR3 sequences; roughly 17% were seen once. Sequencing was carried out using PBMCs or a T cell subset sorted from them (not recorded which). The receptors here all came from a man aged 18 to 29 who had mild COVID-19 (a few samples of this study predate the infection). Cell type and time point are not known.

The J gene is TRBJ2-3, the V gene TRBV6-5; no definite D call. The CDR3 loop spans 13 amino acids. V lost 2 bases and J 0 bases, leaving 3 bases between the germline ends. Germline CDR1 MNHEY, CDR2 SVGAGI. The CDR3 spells CASSYRSTDTQYF. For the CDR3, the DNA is TGTGCCAGCAGTTACCGTAGCACAGATACGCAGTATTTT.

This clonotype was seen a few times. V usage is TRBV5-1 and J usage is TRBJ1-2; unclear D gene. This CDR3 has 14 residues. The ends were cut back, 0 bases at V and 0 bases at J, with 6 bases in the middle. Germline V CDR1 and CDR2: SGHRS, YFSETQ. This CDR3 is CASSLGGTNYGYTF. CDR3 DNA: TGCGCCAGCAGCTTGGGAGGGACTAACTATGGCTACACCTTC.

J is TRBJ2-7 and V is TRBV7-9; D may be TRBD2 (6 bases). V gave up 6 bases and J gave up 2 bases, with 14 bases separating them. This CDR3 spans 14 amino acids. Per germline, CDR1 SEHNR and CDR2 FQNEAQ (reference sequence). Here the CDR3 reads CASSPGGPTYEQYV. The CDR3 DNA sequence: TGTGCCAGCAGTCCCGGAGGGCCTACCTACGAGCAGTACGTC.

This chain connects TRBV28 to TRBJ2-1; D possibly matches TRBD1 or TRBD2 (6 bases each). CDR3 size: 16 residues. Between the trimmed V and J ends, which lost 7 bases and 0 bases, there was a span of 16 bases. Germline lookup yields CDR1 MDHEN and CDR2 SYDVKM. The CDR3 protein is CASNSGGWASYNEQFF. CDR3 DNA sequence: TGTGCCAGCAATTCCGGGGGCTGGGCCTCCTACAATGAGCAGTTCTTC.

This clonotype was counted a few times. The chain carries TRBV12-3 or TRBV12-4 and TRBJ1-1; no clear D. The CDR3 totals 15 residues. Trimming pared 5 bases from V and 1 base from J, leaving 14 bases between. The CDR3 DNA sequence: TGTGCCAGCAGTCACGACACTGGCACGAACACTGAAGCTTTCTTT. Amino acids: CASSHDTGTNTEAFF.